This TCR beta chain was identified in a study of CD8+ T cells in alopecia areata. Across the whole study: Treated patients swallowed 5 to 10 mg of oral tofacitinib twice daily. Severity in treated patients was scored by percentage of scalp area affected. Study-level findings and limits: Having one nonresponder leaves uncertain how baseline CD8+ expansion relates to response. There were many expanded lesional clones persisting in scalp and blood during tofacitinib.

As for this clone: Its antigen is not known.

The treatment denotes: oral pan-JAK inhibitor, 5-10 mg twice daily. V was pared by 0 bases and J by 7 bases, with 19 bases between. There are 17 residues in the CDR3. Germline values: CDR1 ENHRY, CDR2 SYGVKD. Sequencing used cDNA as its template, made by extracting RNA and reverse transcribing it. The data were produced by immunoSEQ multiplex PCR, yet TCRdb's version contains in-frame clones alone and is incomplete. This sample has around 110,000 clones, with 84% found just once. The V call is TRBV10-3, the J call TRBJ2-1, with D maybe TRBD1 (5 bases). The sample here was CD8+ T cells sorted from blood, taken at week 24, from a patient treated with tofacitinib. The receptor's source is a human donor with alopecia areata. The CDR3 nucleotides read TGTGCCATCAGTGAGTCGATACAGGCAGGGCCTAGGAATGAGCAGTTCTTC. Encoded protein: CAISESIQAGPRNEQFF.